This TCR beta chain is from a study of cytomegalovirus exposure and HLA in healthy donors. Study outcomes and limitations: Being productive about 87% or about 30% of the time was typical of most TCR beta V segments in an earlier analysis. Trimming of TCR beta V- and J-genes showed a link, identified in a later analysis, to a missense DCLRE1C variant.

In nominal health when sampled, donors likely had unrecorded immune exposures nonetheless. Primers for the PCR totalled 60 Vbeta and 13 Jbeta. Clones were read by immunoSEQ multiplex PCR, and TCRdb kept only the in-frame ones, dropping some. Of roughly 130,000 clones in the sample, about 80% were seen once. V lost 5 bases, J lost 3 bases, and 5 bases stayed unmatched. Germline V gives CDR1 LNHDA, CDR2 SQIVND (reference sequence). The CDR3 extends over 15 amino acids. Concerning this clone: The antigen is undetermined.

The sample was PBMCs. This sequence joins TRBV19 and TRBJ1-5, with TRBD1 matching over 9 bases. The sequence was obtained from a man aged 25 to 45 in good health and CMV-seronegative. The CDR3, as DNA: TGTGCCAGTAGTTCGACAGGGGGTACCAATCAGCCCCAGCATTTT. Encoded protein: CASSSTGGTNQPQHF.